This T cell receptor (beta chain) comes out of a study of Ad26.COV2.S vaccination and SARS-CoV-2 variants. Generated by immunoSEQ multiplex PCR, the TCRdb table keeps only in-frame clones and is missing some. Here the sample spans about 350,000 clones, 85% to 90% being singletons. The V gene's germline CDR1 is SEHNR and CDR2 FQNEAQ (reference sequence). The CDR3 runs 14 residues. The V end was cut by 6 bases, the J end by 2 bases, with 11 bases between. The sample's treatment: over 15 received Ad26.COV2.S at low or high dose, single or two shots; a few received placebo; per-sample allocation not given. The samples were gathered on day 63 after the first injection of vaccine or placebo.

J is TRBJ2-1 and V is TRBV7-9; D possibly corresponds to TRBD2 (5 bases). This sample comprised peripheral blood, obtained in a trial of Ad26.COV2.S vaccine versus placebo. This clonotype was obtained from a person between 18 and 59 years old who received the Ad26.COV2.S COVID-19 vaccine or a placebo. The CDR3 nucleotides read TGTGCCAGCAGATTTAGCGATACCTACAATGAGCAGTTCTTC. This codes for CASRFSDTYNEQFF.